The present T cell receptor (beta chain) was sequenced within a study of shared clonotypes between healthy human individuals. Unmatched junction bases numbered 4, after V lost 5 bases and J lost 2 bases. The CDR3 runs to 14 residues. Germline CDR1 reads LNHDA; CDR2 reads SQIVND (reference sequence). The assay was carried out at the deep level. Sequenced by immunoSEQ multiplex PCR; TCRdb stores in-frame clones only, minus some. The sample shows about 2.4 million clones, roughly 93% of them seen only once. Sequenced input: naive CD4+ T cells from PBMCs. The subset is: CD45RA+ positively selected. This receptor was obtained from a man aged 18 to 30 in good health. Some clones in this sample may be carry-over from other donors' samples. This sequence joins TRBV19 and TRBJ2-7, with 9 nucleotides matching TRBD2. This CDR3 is CASSLSGRTYEQYF. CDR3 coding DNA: TGTGCCAGTAGTTTAAGCGGGAGGACCTACGAGCAGTACTTC.